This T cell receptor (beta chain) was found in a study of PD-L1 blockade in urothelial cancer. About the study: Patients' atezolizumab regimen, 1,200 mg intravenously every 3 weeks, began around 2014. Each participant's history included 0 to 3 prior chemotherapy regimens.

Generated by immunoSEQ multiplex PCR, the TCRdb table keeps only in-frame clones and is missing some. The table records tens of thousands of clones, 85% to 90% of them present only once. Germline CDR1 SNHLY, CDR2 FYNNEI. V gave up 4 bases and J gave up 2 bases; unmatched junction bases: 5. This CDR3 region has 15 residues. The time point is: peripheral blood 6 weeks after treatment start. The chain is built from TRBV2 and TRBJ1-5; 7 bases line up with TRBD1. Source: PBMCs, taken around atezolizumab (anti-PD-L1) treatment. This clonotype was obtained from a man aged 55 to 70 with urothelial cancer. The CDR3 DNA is TGTGCCAGCAGTGGGAACAGGGGTGGCAATCAGCCCCAGCATTTT. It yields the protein CASSGNRGGNQPQHF.